This record covers a single T cell receptor (beta chain). Its antigen is still unknown. Alopecia areata patients had lesional scalp punch biopsies and peripheral blood taken from them. Cell sorting on a FACSAria was used to separate CD4+ and CD8+ T cells from the PBMCs. V trimming: 4 bases; J trimming: 2 bases; junction bases outside the gene matches: 3. CDR3 length: 14 amino acids. Germline V gene lookup returns CDR1 SQVTM and CDR2 ANQGSEA. cDNA reverse transcribed from extracted RNA served as the sequencing template. Profiled with immunoSEQ multiplex PCR; TCRdb holds only in-frame clones, not every one. In the table there are 120,000 or so clones, 47% of which are singletons. This entry comes from a study of CD8+ T cells in alopecia areata. Findings and caveats of the study: More clonal than normal scalp was lesional scalp, particularly alopecia totalis/universalis. Against the mouse data, patients shared TCRs less clearly, possibly for HLA reasons.

Material for sequencing was NKG2D-low CD8+ T cells sorted from blood. The V gene is TRBV29-1, the J gene TRBJ2-3, with 10 bases matching TRBD2. This sequence was found in a human donor with alopecia areata. The CDR3 region is CSVASGRATDTQYF. DNA of the CDR3: TGCAGCGTTGCCAGCGGGAGGGCCACAGATACGCAGTATTTT.